This T cell receptor (beta chain) was obtained from a study of post-analysis software for immune sequencing data (dated by TCRdb to between 2014 and 2017). About the full investigation: Relapsing-remitting, secondary progressive and progressive-relapsing multiple sclerosis were recorded as disease courses, and subtype annotation was lacking for some patients. Patient repertoires were compared against roughly 12 previously published healthy control repertoires from donors aged about 6 to 26 years. A subset of samples was prepared in parallel using single-end sample barcoding, then pooled and co-amplified after Illumina adapter ligation.

This clonotype was seen just once. The target of this receptor is not known. Per-base qualities were not stored, and no clone one base away is much larger. TCR beta repertoires were profiled from peripheral blood of roughly twelve young patients with multiple sclerosis to demonstrate the VDJtools post-analysis software. The patients with multiple sclerosis were children and adolescents between roughly 6 and 16 years of age. The protocol used for the library was PCR. This sample was sequenced with an Illumina HiSeq 2500. To reduce PCR and sequencing biases, unique molecular identifiers were built into the TCR beta cDNA libraries. Every 1 to 10 million input T cells yielded approximately 500,000 cDNA molecules, meaning each molecule approximated one T cell. The patient libraries were prepared and sequenced using the same protocol as the earlier healthy control dataset. Within a given batch, samples were prepared together, multiplexed and sequenced on the same HiSeq lane. Concerning the study's data processing: MIGEC handled the raw barcoded reads, throwing out single-read molecular identifier groups before consensus assembly and CDR3 extraction. Clonotype tables were post-analysed with VDJtools, normalizing diversity by down-sampling all datasets to the smallest sample size. In repertoire overlap clustering, CDR3 amino acid sequences, but not nucleotide sequences, were matched to correct batch-related cross-sample contamination. Using fastp trimming at Q25 and MiXCR clonotype assembly, TCRdb reanalyzed the public sequencing data and kept in-frame beta chains. All rows with the same CDR3 protein become a single entry with the most common DNA and genes. TCRdb assigned the V and J calls; the authors' analysis was not used. The sample data list approximately 770,000 distinct CDR3 sequences, and 40% to 55% of these were observed just once. The ten largest clonotypes hold approximately 4.4% of the sample.

The CDR3 goes from the cysteine to the phenylalanine over 13 residues. The DNA shown is the 39-base CDR3, in frame from base 1. Cut back by 0 bases and 7 bases, the V and J ends lie 10 bases apart. CDR1 is given as SGDLS and CDR2 as YYNGEE, both from the germline V gene. The paper as a whole reports these results and caveats: Normalized Chao1 diversity was significantly lower in multiple sclerosis patients than controls, suggesting substantial peripheral T-cell clonal expansion. Patients showed significantly higher frequencies than controls for about five TRBV segments, among them TRBV5-6, TRBV5-1 and TRBV20-1. Direct clustering with F measure revealed strong co-clustering of samples prepared in the same batch, which led to a batch-effect correction. The multiple sclerosis patient group was slightly younger than the control group.

The specimen sequenced was blood. Here the chain combines TRBV9 and TRBJ1-2; 6 matching bases give a weak D call of TRBD1. This receptor was identified in a girl between 10 and 17 years old with multiple sclerosis. The CDR3 protein: CASSVVGGSGYTF. The nucleotides read TGTGCCAGCAGCGTAGTGGGGGGCTCTGGCTACACCTTC.